Sequencing of this T cell receptor (beta chain) was carried out in a study of blood T cell repertoires in COVID-19. Turning to the study itself: The United States, Italy and Spain provided the acute and convalescent COVID-19 samples.

Repertoires were generated with immunoSEQ multiplex PCR, while TCRdb's copy carries only in-frame clones and drops some. The table shows roughly 250,000 clones, with about 83% occurring only once. CDR3 size: 15 residues. V was cut by 0 bases and J by 3 bases, with 9 bases left in between. Germline lookup yields CDR1 LNHNV and CDR2 YYDKDF (reference sequence). The sample comprised peripheral blood. The receptor's source is a woman aged 40 to 50 who had recovered from COVID-19. The rearrangement uses TRBV15 and TRBJ1-5; D remains ambiguous. This CDR3 reads CATSRDLGPNQPQHF. The CDR3 region has the DNA TGTGCCACCAGCAGAGATTTGGGCCCCAATCAGCCCCAGCATTTT.